These 5 T cell receptor beta chains originate from one sample sequenced in a study of T cells in Graves' hyperthyroidism and ophthalmopathy. The source material, RNA transcripts, was used to amplify TCR beta CDR3 regions. A set of HTBI primers served as the primers for a first-round RT-PCR of the TCR CDR3. One entry per CDR3 protein results from TCRdb running MiXCR on the multiplex PCR reads. The data hold about 740,000 distinct CDR3 sequences, with roughly 15% observed a single time. The sequencing sample was made of blood. The receptors originated from a woman between 18 and 29 years old with Graves' hyperthyroidism.

This clonotype was detected ten times or more. The chain combines TRBV18 with TRBJ2-3, with 9 bases aligning to TRBD1. V shed 5 bases and J 1 base; nucleotides not matched to a gene: 4. The CDR3 runs to 15 residues. Germline CDR1 reads KGHSH; CDR2 reads LQKENI. The CDR3, as DNA: TGTGCCAGCTCATCCTGGACAGGGGGCACAGATACGCAGTATTTT. Residues: CASSSWTGGTDTQYF. Filled out from reference TRBV18 and TRBJ2-3, the complete variable domain reads NAGVMQNPRHLVRRRGQEARLRCSPMKGHSHVYWYRQLPEEGLKFMVYLQKENIIDESGMPKERFSAEFPKEGPSILRIQQVVRGDSAAYFCASSSWTGGTDTQYFGPGTRLTVL.

This chain joins TRBV12-5 and TRBJ1-2; D remains ambiguous. Between the trimmed V and J ends, which lost 5 bases and 3 bases, there was a span of 13 bases. This CDR3 has 14 residues. The germline gives CDR1 LGHNT, CDR2 FRNRAP. The CDR3 nucleotides are TGTGCTAGTGGTCTCACCGGTTGGGACTATGGCTACACCTTC. Encoded protein: CASGLTGWDYGYTF. Filled out from reference TRBV12-5 and TRBJ1-2, the complete variable domain reads DARVTQTPRHKVTEMGQEVTMRCQPILGHNTVFWYRQTMMQGLELLAYFRNRAPLDDSGMPKDRFSAEMPDATLATLKIQPSEPRDSAVYFCASGLTGWDYGYTFGSGTRLTVV.

There are a few counts of this clonotype. V and J are TRBV6-2 or TRBV6-3 and TRBJ1-1, with TRBD1 matching 10 bases. In germline, CDR1 is MNHEY, CDR2 SVGEGT. The ends lost 8 bases at V and 3 bases at J; junction bases unmatched: 18. The CDR3 consists of 18 residues. CDR3 sequence reads: CASSSFRDRGTLDTEAFF. The CDR3 nucleotides read TGTGCCAGCTCGTCCTTTAGGGACAGGGGAACGTTGGACACTGAAGCTTTCTTT.

The table lists this clonotype with a few counts. J is TRBJ1-1 and V is TRBV5-6; D remains ambiguous. Per germline, CDR1 SGHDT and CDR2 YYEEEE. There are 14 residues in the CDR3. The V end lost 0 bases, the J end lost 3 bases, and 9 bases lay between the germline ends. The CDR3: CASSLGLSDTEAFF. CDR3 DNA: TGTGCCAGCAGCTTGGGACTTTCTGACACTGAAGCTTTCTTT.

J is TRBJ2-4 and V is TRBV9; tentative D call: TRBD1 (6 bases). CDR1 SGDLS and CDR2 YYNGEE come from the germline V gene. Trimming removed 4 bases at V and 2 bases at J, with 13 bases between. The CDR3 is made up of 15 amino acids. In DNA, the CDR3 is TGTGCCAGCAGCCCACCAGGGGTCCCCAAAAACATTCAGTACTTC. Translation gives CASSPPGVPKNIQYF.